These 3 T cell receptor beta chains were sequenced from one sample in a study of cytomegalovirus exposure and HLA in healthy donors. Primers: 60 Vbeta forward and 13 Jbeta reverse. Sequencing used immunoSEQ multiplex PCR; TCRdb keeps in-frame clones, though not all of them. The sample records about 210,000 clones, approximately 83% being singletons. Sequencing was performed on PBMCs. These receptors originate from a woman between 45 and 65 years old in good health and CMV-seropositive.

As regards this clone: Other nucleotide sequences in the sample specify the same CDR3. The V and J genes are TRBV4-3 and TRBJ2-3; no firm D call. In germline, CDR1 is LGHNA, CDR2 YSLEER. Between the trimmed V and J ends, which lost 0 bases and 7 bases, there was a span of 11 bases. This CDR3 has 14 amino acids. In nucleotides, the CDR3 is TGCGCCAGCAGCCAAGACTACAGCTCCCATACGCAGTATTTT. Protein product: CASSQDYSSHTQYF.

The chain combines TRBV7-9 with TRBJ1-2, with D possibly TRBD1 on 6 matching bases. The V gene's germline CDR1 is SEHNR and CDR2 FQNEAQ (reference sequence). The CDR3 covers 18 residues. V was shortened by 5 bases and J by 0 bases, with 22 bases between the two germline ends. CDR3 coding DNA: TGTGCCAGCAGCCGGACGCTGAACCAGGGGCCTGCTAACTATGGCTACACCTTC. Amino acid sequence: CASSRTLNQGPANYGYTF.

This chain connects TRBV7-8 to TRBJ2-5; possibly TRBD2 for D (7 bases). The V gene's germline CDR1 is SGHVS and CDR2 FQNEAQ. The germline V and J ends were trimmed by 7 bases and 5 bases, with 14 bases remaining between them. CDR3 length: 13 amino acids. The chain's CDR3 is CASTTGGRETQYF. In DNA, the CDR3 is TGTGCCAGCACCACCGGGGGGCGGGAGACCCAGTACTTC.